Listed below are T cell receptor beta chains from one sample, sequenced in a study of T cell repertoires in cytomegalovirus infection. These receptors' antigens are unknown. From the reads, TCRdb called clonotypes with MiXCR, one entry per CDR3 protein. The data contain about 900,000 distinct CDR3 sequences, 31% of them singletons. Sequenced here: cultured CD8+ T cells from PBMCs, sampled from culture after CMV antigen stimulation. The origin of the receptors is a human donor in good health (CMV status not recorded). Some clones in this sample may be carry-over from other donors' samples. The CDR3 runs from the conserved cysteine through the conserved F or W. The D gene is left open where the match is weak. Part of the rows lack a size; the others show once, few, many or a class for expanded clones.

D: NA
J: TRBJ2-5
size: NA
V: TRBV2
DNA: TGTGCCAGCATGGGATCCCTCGAGACCCAGTACTTC
CDR3: CASMGSLETQYF

D: NA
J: TRBJ2-5
size: NA
V: TRBV28
DNA: TGTGCCAGCAGTTCCCAGCTTCTGGGGGAGACCCAGTACTTC
CDR3: CASSSQLLGETQYF

D: TRBD2
J: TRBJ2-1
size: many
V: TRBV7-3
DNA: TGTGCCAGCAGCTCTAGCGGGGGCCTTTACAATGAGCAGTTCTTC
CDR3: CASSSSGGLYNEQFF

D: NA
J: TRBJ2-5
size: NA
V: TRBV12-3/TRBV12-4
DNA: TGTGCCAGCAGTTTGTACGCCGGGGTTGAGACCCAGTACTTC
CDR3: CASSLYAGVETQYF

D: NA
J: TRBJ2-5
size: NA
V: TRBV5-1
DNA: TGCGCCAGCAGCTTCAGCACAGGGCGAGAGACCCAGTACTTC
CDR3: CASSFSTGRETQYF

D: NA
J: TRBJ1-1
size: NA
V: TRBV7-9
DNA: TGTGCCAGCACCCGAATGAACACTGAAGCTTTCTTT
CDR3: CASTRMNTEAFF

D: NA
J: TRBJ1-2
size: NA
V: TRBV4-1
DNA: TGCGCCAGCAGCCCCCGGGACGGTGGAGAATATGGCTACACCTTC
CDR3: CASSPRDGGEYGYTF

D: NA
J: TRBJ1-1
size: many
V: TRBV6-6
DNA: TGTGCCAGCAGTCACGGACAGCTGAACACTGAAGCTTTCTTT
CDR3: CASSHGQLNTEAFF

D: NA
J: TRBJ2-5
size: many
V: TRBV7-8
DNA: TGTGCCAGCAGCTTATCTCATCAAGAGACCCAGTACTTC
CDR3: CASSLSHQETQYF

D: NA
J: TRBJ1-2
size: NA
V: TRBV6-6
DNA: TGTGCCAGCAGCCGAGGGGTGTCTGGATCGGGCAGCTATGGCTACACCTTC
CDR3: CASSRGVSGSGSYGYTF

D: TRBD1
J: TRBJ2-5
size: few
V: TRBV27
DNA: TGTGCCAGCAGCTTCGGGACAGGGTACCAAGAGACCCAGTACTTC
CDR3: CASSFGTGYQETQYF

D: NA
J: TRBJ2-3
size: NA
V: TRBV6-6
DNA: TGTGCCAGCAGTTACGCGGACTATACCCCAGATACGCAGTATTTT
CDR3: CASSYADYTPDTQYF

D: NA
J: TRBJ1-5
size: few
V: TRBV12-3/TRBV12-4
DNA: TGTGCCAGCAGTTTCGGTTTGGGGCTCCAACCATTCAATCAGCCCCAGCATTTT
CDR3: CASSFGLGLQPFNQPQHF

D: NA
J: TRBJ2-1
size: NA
V: TRBV12-5
DNA: TGTGCTAGTGGTTTGCCCGGTAGGGAGCAGTTCTTC
CDR3: CASGLPGREQFF